This TCR beta chain was recorded in a study of glioma-infiltrating T cells. Study background: About one million peripheral T cells were targeted at about 4.5- to 11-fold coverage.

The CDR3 contains 13 residues. CDR1 is MNHNS, CDR2 SASEGT, per germline. Broader study findings: Shared blood CDR3 signature motifs marked patients with low tissue-blood divergence.

As regards this clonotype: Its specificity is not known. A read error may account for a junction end that differs from germline.

TCR alpha and beta CDR3 regions were amplified from RNA using iRepertoire nested multiplex PCR. TCRdb called the multiplex PCR reads again in MiXCR, with one record for every CDR3 protein. The data show around 350,000 distinct CDR3 sequences, roughly two fifths seen once. V and J are TRBV6-1 and TRBJ1-2, with 7 positions matching TRBD1. Sequencing used glioma tissue, nonneoplastic brain tissue, or PBMCs (not recorded which). The sequence came from a human donor with low-grade glioma or glioblastoma, undergoing nonglioma brain surgery, or in good health (not recorded which). The CDR3, as DNA: TGTGCCAGCGGGACGACAGGGAACTATTGCTACACCTTC. Translating gives CASGTTGNYCYTF.